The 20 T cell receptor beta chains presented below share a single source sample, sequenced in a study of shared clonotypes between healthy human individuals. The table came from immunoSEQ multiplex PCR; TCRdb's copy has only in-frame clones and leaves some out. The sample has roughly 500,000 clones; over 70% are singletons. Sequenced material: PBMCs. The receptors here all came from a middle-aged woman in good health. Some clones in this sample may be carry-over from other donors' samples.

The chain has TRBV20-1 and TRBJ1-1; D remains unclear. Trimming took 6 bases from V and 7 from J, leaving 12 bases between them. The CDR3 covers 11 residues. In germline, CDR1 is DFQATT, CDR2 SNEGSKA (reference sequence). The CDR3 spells CSASVGFEAFF. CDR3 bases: TGCAGTGCATCGGTCGGGTTTGAAGCTTTCTTT.

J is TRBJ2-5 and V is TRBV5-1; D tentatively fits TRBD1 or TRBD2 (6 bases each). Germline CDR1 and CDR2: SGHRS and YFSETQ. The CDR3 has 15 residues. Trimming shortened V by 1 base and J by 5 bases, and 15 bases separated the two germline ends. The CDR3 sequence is CASSLLGGLSETQYF. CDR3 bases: TGCGCCAGCAGCTTGTTGGGGGGCTTATCGGAGACCCAGTACTTC.

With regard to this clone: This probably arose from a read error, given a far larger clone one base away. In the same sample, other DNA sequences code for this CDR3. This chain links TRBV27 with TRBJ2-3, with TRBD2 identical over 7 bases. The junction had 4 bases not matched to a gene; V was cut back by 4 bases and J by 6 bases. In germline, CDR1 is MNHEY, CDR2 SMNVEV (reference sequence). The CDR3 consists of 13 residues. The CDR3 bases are TGTGCCAGCAGTTCCTTAGCGGGCGATACGCAGTATTTT. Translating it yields CASSSLAGDTQYF.

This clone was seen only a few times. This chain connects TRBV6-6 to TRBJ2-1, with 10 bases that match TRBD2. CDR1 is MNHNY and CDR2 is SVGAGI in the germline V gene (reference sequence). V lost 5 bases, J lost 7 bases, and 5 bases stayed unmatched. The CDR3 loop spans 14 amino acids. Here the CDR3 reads CASSRGTSDNEQFF. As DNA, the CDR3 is TGTGCCAGCAGTCGCGGGACTAGCGATAATGAGCAGTTCTTC.

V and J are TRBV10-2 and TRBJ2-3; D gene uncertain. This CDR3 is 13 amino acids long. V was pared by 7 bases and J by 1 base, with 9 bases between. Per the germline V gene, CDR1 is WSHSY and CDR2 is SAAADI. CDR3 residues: CASKIGGTDTQYF. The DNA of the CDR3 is TGCGCCAGCAAGATTGGGGGCACAGATACGCAGTATTTT.

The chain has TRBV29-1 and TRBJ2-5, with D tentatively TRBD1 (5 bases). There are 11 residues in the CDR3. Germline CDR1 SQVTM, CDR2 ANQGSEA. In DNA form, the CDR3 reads TGCAGACCCCAGGGACAAGAGACCCAGTACTTC. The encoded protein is CRPQGQETQYF.

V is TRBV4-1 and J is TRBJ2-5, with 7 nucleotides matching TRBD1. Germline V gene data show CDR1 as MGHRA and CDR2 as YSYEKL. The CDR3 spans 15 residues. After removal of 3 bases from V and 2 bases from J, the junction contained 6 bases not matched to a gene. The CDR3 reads CASSHPGTAQETQYF. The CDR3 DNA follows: TGCGCCAGCAGCCATCCCGGGACAGCTCAAGAGACCCAGTACTTC.

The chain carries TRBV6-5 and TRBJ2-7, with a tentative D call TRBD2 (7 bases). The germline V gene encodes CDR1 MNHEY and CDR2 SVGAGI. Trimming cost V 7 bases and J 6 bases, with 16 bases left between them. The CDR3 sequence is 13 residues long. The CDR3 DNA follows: TGTGCCAGCATCTCTGAGGGAGGGGGCGAGCAGTACTTC. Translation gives CASISEGGGEQYF.

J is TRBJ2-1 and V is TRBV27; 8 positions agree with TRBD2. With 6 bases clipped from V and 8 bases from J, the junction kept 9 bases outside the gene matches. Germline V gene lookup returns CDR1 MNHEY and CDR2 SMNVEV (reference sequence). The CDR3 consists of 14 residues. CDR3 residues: CASRSWELADEQFF. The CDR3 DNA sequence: TGTGCCAGCAGAAGTTGGGAACTAGCGGATGAGCAGTTCTTC.

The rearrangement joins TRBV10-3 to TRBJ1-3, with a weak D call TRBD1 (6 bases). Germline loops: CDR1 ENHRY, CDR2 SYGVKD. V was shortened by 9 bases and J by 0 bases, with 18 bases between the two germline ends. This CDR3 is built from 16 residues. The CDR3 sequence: CAISSGQTFSGNTIYF. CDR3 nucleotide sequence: TGTGCCATTAGTTCCGGACAGACCTTCTCTGGAAACACCATATATTTT.

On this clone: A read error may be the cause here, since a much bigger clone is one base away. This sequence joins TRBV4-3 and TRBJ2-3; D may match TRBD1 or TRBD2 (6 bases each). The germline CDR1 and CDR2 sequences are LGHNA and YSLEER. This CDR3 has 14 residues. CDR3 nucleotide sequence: TGCGTCAGCAGTCCGAGGGGGGCCACAGATACGCAGTATTTT. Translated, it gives CVSSPRGATDTQYF.

Here the CDR3 reads CASSKRQGSYNEQFF. The CDR3 nucleotides read TGTGCCAGCAGCAAGCGACAGGGCTCCTACAATGAGCAGTTCTTC. This sequence joins TRBV11-3 and TRBJ2-1; 7 nucleotides line up with TRBD1. This CDR3 region has 15 residues. The J segment lost 0 bases and the V segment lost 5 bases, leaving 4 bases of the junction unmatched. Germline V gene data show CDR1 as SGHNT and CDR2 as YENEEA.

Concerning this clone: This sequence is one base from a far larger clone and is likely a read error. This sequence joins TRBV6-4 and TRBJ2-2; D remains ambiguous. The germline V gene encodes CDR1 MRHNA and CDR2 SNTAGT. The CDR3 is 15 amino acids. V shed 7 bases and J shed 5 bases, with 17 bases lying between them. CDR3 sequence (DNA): TGTGCCAGCACCAGAGACACCGAAGTAACCGGGGAGCTGTTTTTT. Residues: CASTRDTEVTGELFF.

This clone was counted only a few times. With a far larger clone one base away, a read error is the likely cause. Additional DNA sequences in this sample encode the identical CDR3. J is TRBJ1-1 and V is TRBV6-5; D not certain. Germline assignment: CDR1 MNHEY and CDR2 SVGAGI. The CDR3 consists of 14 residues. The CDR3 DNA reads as TGTGCCAGCAGCTACTCGATCTCATACACTGAAGCTTTCTTT. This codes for CASSYSISYTEAFF.

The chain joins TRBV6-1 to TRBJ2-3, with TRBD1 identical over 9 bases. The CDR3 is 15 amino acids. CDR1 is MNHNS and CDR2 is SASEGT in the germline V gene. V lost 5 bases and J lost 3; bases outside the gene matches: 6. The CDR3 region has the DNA TGTGCCAGCAGTCTGGACAGGGGAGGGACAGATACGCAGTATTTT. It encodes CASSLDRGGTDTQYF.

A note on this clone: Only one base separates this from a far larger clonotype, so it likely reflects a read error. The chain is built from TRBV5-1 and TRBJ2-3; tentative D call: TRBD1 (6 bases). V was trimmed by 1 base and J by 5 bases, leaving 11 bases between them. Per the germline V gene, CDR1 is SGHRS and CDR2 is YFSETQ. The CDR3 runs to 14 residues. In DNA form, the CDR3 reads TGCGCCAGCAGCTTGACACAGGGTGGAGATACGCAGTATTTT. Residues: CASSLTQGGDTQYF. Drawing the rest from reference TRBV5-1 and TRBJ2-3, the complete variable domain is KAGVTQTPRYLIKTRGQQVTLSCSPISGHRSVSWYQQTPGQGLQFLFEYFSETQRNKGNFPGRFSGRQFSNSRSEMNVSTLELGDSALYLCASSLTQGGDTQYFGPGTRLTVL.

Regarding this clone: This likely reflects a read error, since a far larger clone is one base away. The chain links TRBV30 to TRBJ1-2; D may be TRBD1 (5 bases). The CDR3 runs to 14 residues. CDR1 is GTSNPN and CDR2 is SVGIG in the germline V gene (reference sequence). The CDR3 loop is CAWKKQENPYGYAF. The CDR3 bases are TGTGCCTGGAAGAAACAGGAGAATCCATATGGCTACGCCTTC.

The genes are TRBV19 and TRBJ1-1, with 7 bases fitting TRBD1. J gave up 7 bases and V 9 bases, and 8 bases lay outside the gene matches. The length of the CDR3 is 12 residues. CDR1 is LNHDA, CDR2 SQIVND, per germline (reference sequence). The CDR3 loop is CASQDRAGEAFF. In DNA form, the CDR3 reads TGTGCCAGCCAAGACAGGGCGGGTGAAGCTTTCTTT.

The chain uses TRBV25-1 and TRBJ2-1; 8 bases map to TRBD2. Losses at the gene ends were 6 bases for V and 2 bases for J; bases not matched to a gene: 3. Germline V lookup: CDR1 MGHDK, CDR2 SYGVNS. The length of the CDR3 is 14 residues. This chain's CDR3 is CASRNSGTYNEQFF. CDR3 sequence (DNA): TGTGCCAGCAGGAATAGCGGGACCTACAATGAGCAGTTCTTC.

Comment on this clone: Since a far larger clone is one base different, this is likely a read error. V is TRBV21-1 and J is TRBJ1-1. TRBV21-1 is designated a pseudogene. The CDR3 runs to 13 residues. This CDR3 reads CACSKVDNTEAFF. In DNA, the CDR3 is TGTGCCTGCAGCAAAGTTGACAACACTGAAGCTTTCTTT.